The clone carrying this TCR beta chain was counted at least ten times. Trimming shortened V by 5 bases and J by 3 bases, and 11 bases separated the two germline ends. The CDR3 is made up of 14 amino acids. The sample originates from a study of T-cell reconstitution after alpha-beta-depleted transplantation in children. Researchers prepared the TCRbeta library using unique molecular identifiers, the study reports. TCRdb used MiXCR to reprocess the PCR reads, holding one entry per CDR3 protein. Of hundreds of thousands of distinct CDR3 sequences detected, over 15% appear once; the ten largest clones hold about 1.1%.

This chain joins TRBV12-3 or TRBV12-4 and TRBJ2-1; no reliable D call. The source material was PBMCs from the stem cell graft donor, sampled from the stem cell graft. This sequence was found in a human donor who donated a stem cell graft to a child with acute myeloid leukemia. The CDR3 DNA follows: TGTGCCAGCAGTGTAAAGCCTTTCTACAATGAGCAGTTCTTC. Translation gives CASSVKPFYNEQFF.